Listed below are T cell receptor beta chains from one sample, sequenced in a study of T-cell memory formation after mild COVID-19. TCRdb itself ran the 5' RACE reads through MiXCR, one entry per CDR3 protein. The table lists some 410,000 distinct CDR3 sequences, more than 20% of them singletons. The specimen sequenced was PBMCs or a T cell subset sorted from them (not recorded which). These receptors were collected from an adult woman who had mild COVID-19 (a few samples of this study predate the infection). Cell type and time point are not known. CDR3s include the opening cysteine and the closing phenylalanine or tryptophan. Each record gives: V gene, D gene, J gene, clone size, CDR3 DNA, CDR3 protein. The D gene is left open where the match is weak. Size is omitted from some rows. Given values are once, few, many or a class for expanded clones.

v_call: TRBV5-6
d_call: NA
j_call: TRBJ2-5
clone_size: NA
cdr3_nt: TGTGCCAGCAGCCCGGGGACTCCGGGGACCCAGTACTTC
cdr3_aa: CASSPGTPGTQYF

v_call: TRBV20-1
d_call: NA
j_call: TRBJ2-7
clone_size: many
cdr3_nt: TGCAGTGCTTCGGGACACCACGAGCAGTACTTC
cdr3_aa: CSASGHHEQYF

v_call: TRBV5-1
d_call: NA
j_call: TRBJ1-3
clone_size: NA
cdr3_nt: TGCGCCAGCAGCTACGAGACGACTGGAAACACCATATATTTT
cdr3_aa: CASSYETTGNTIYF

v_call: TRBV9
d_call: NA
j_call: TRBJ2-3
clone_size: many
cdr3_nt: TGTGCCAGCAGCCCGTGGACTCTACAGAGCACAGATACGCAGTATTTT
cdr3_aa: CASSPWTLQSTDTQYF

v_call: TRBV7-9
d_call: NA
j_call: TRBJ2-3
clone_size: NA
cdr3_nt: TGTGCCAGCAGCTCCCTAGATACGCAGTATTTT
cdr3_aa: CASSSLDTQYF

v_call: TRBV29-1
d_call: NA
j_call: TRBJ2-7
clone_size: NA
cdr3_nt: TGCAGTTCAAAGGTCGAAGTGAACGAGCAGTACTTC
cdr3_aa: CSSKVEVNEQYF

v_call: TRBV7-9
d_call: TRBD2
j_call: TRBJ2-7
clone_size: few
cdr3_nt: TGTGCCAGCAGCTTAGGGTACAGAGCGGGATCTTTCGAAGAGCAGTACTTC
cdr3_aa: CASSLGYRAGSFEEQYF

v_call: TRBV7-2
d_call: NA
j_call: TRBJ2-5
clone_size: NA
cdr3_nt: TGTGCCAGCAGGTTGGGGGGAGTGGGCCTCCAAGAGACCCAGTACTTC
cdr3_aa: CASRLGGVGLQETQYF

v_call: TRBV5-6
d_call: TRBD2
j_call: TRBJ2-2
clone_size: NA
cdr3_nt: TGTGCCAGCAGCTTGGGACTAGCGGGAGGGGCCGGGGAGCTGTTTTTT
cdr3_aa: CASSLGLAGGAGELFF

v_call: TRBV2
d_call: NA
j_call: TRBJ2-1
clone_size: few
cdr3_nt: TGTGCCAGCAGAAACCGGGACTCGCCCTACAATGAGCAGTTCTTC
cdr3_aa: CASRNRDSPYNEQFF

v_call: TRBV25-1
d_call: TRBD1
j_call: TRBJ2-2
clone_size: NA
cdr3_nt: TGTGCCAGCAGGGTAGACGAGGGGGCCGCCGGGGAGCTGTTTTTT
cdr3_aa: CASRVDEGAAGELFF

v_call: TRBV27
d_call: NA
j_call: TRBJ2-3
clone_size: few
cdr3_nt: TGTGCCAGCAGTTTAAGGGATAAAGCGCAGTATTTT
cdr3_aa: CASSLRDKAQYF

v_call: TRBV7-2
d_call: NA
j_call: TRBJ2-7
clone_size: NA
cdr3_nt: TGTGCCAGCAGCTCCACCGGGCAATCCTACGAGCAGTACTTC
cdr3_aa: CASSSTGQSYEQYF

v_call: TRBV7-9
d_call: NA
j_call: TRBJ2-1
clone_size: NA
cdr3_nt: TGTGCCAGCAGCTTAGCACCTGCCTTCAATGAGCAGTTCTTC
cdr3_aa: CASSLAPAFNEQFF

v_call: TRBV4-1
d_call: NA
j_call: TRBJ1-1
clone_size: NA
cdr3_nt: TGCGCCAGCAGCCAAGATCTCCTTATGGGGGGTACGGGTGAAGCTTTCTTT
cdr3_aa: CASSQDLLMGGTGEAFF

v_call: TRBV24-1
d_call: NA
j_call: TRBJ2-1
clone_size: NA
cdr3_nt: TGTGCCACCAGATCCGGGACGGATTACAATGAGCAGTTCTTC
cdr3_aa: CATRSGTDYNEQFF

v_call: TRBV30
d_call: NA
j_call: TRBJ2-5
clone_size: NA
cdr3_nt: TGTGCCTGGAGTTCCGGGTTGAAGACCCAGTACTTC
cdr3_aa: CAWSSGLKTQYF

v_call: TRBV20-1
d_call: TRBD2
j_call: TRBJ2-1
clone_size: NA
cdr3_nt: TGCAGTGTAGCGATCGGGACTAGCGGGGTCGATGAGCAGTTCTTC
cdr3_aa: CSVAIGTSGVDEQFF

v_call: TRBV24-1
d_call: NA
j_call: TRBJ1-1
clone_size: NA
cdr3_nt: TGTGCCACCAGTGATTTCCGCTACACTGAAGCTTTCTTT
cdr3_aa: CATSDFRYTEAFF

v_call: TRBV7-3
d_call: NA
j_call: TRBJ2-1
clone_size: few
cdr3_nt: TGTGCCAGCAGAGAACTAGCTGGGGGTTCCAATGAGCAGTTCTTC
cdr3_aa: CASRELAGGSNEQFF

v_call: TRBV5-1
d_call: NA
j_call: TRBJ2-7
clone_size: few
cdr3_nt: TGCGCCAGCAGCTTGGGTTCCACCAACCACCACGAGCAGTACTTC
cdr3_aa: CASSLGSTNHHEQYF

v_call: TRBV25-1
d_call: TRBD2
j_call: TRBJ2-2
clone_size: few
cdr3_nt: TGTGCCAGCAGTGAGGGGGGGATCACCGGGGAGCTGTTTTTT
cdr3_aa: CASSEGGITGELFF